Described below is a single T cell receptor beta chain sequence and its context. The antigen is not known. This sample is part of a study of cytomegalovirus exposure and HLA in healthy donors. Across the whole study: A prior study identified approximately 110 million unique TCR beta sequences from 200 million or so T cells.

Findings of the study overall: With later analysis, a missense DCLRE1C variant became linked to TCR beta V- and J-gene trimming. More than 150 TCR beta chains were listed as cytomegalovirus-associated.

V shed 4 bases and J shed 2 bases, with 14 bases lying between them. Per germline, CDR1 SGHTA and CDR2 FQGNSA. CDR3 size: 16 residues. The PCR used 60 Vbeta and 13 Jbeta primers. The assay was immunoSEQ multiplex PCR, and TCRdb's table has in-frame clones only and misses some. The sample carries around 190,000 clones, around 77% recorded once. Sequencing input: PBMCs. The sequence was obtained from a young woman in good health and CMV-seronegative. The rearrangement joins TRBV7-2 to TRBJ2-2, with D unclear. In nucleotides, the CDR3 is TGTGCCAGCAGCTCACGATACATAATCAACACCGGGGAGCTGTTTTTT. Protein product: CASSSRYIINTGELFF.